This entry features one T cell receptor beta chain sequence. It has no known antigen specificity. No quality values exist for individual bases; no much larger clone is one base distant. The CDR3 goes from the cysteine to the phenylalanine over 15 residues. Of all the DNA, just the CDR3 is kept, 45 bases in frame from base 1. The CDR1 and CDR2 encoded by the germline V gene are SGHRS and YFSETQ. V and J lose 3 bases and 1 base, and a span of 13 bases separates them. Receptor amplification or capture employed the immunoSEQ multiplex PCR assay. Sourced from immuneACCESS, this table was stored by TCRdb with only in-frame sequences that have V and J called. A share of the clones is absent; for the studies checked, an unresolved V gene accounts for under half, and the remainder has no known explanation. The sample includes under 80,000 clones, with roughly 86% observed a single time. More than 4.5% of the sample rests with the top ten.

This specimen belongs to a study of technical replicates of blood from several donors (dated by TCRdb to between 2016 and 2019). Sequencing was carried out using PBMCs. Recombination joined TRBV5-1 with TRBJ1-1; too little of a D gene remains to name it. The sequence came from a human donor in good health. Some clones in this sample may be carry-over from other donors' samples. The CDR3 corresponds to CASSSSGNSNTEAFF. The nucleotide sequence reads TGCGCCAGCAGCTCTTCCGGGAACTCGAACACTGAAGCTTTCTTT.